The source of this T cell receptor (beta chain) is a study of regulatory T cells in long-lasting Graves disease. TCR beta libraries were built with iRepertoire HTBI primers and Arm-PCR of CDR3 regions. TCRdb redid the calling of the multiplex PCR reads with MiXCR, one entry per CDR3 protein. The sample has around 450,000 distinct CDR3 sequences; more than 13% are singletons. Time point: newly diagnosed GD, antithyroid drugs for less than 3 months. PBMC RNA was the source of the TCR library. Another study also made use of these data, one on T cells in Graves' hyperthyroidism and ophthalmopathy.

The source is a woman aged 25 to 45 with Graves disease. The material was peripheral blood mononuclear cells (PBMCs), obtained at new diagnosis, from a patient treated with antithyroid drugs.

The CDR3 reads CASSITSDTQYF. The CDR3 nucleotides are TGCGCCAGCAGCATTACCTCAGATACGCAGTATTTT. The rearrangement joins TRBV4-1 to TRBJ2-3; D call uncertain. CDR3 length: 12 residues. From germline, CDR1 is MGHRA and CDR2 YSYEKL. V lost 5 bases and J lost 4, with 7 bases in between.